This TCR beta chain was obtained from a study of T cell responses to AZD1222 COVID-19 vaccine. Study-wide context: Whether given at about 4 or about 12 weeks, second doses were pooled. Study outcomes and limitations: White British people made up most donors, females outnumbered males, and clonal diversity was possibly underestimated. Following two doses of AZD1222, Spike-specific TCR breadth and depth rose. Scientists sampled the repertoires only once the peak T cell response had passed.

TCRdb keeps only in-frame clones here, not all; method: immunoSEQ multiplex PCR. The sample lists around 99,000 clones, 85% to 95% occurring once. CDR1 is SNHLY, CDR2 FYNNEI, per germline. CDR3 length equals 11 residues. The V gene lost 5 bases and the J gene lost 11 bases, with 13 bases spanning the gap. Details on this clone: Its antigen is not identified.

The receptor's source is an adult in good health. The sample here was peripheral blood, taken on day 0 of AZD1222 vaccination. The rearrangement joins TRBV2 to TRBJ2-7; weak D call: TRBD1 (5 bases). The CDR3 loop reads CASSLDRQKYF. DNA for the CDR3: TGTGCCAGCAGTTTAGATCGACAGAAGTACTTC.